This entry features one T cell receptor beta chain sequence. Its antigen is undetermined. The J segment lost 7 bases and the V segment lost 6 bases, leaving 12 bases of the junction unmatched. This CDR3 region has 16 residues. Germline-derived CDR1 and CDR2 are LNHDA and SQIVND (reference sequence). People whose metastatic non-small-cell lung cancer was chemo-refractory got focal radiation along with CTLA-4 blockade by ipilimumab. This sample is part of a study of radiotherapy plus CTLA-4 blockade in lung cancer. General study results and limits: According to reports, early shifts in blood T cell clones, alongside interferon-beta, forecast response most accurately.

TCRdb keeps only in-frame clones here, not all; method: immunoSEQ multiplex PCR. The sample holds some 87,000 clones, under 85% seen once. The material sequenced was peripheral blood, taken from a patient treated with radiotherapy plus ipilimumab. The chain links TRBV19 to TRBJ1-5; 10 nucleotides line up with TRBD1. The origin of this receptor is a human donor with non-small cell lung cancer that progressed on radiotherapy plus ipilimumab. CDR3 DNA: TGTGCCAGTAGCCGCAGAGGGACAGGGGAAGGACAGCCCCAGCATTTT. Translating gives CASSRRGTGEGQPQHF.